Below, 20 T cell receptor beta chains from the same sample are listed, as sequenced in a study of Graves' ophthalmopathy and Graves' hyperthyroidism. RNA transcripts served as template for amplifying TCR beta CDR3 sequences. Investigators did first-round RT-PCR with HTBI primers, then second-round multiplex PCR. TCRdb recomputed calls from the multiplex PCR reads with MiXCR, one row per CDR3 protein. The table lists 300,000 or so distinct CDR3 sequences, 15% to 20% of them singletons. Sequenced input: peripheral blood. These receptors all stem from an adult man with Graves' ophthalmopathy.

The rearrangement joins TRBV6-2 or TRBV6-3 to TRBJ2-5, with 13 bases lining up with TRBD2. V lost 6 bases and J lost 4; bases outside the gene matches: 5. This CDR3 is built from 15 residues. CDR1 is MNHEY and CDR2 is SVGEGT in the germline V gene. The CDR3 here is CASRTSGGAGETQYF. The CDR3 region has the DNA TGTGCCAGCAGAACTAGCGGGGGGGCCGGAGAGACCCAGTACTTC.

The V and J genes are TRBV27 and TRBJ1-2; D call uncertain. The CDR3 totals 14 residues. Germline CDR1 and CDR2: MNHEY and SMNVEV (reference sequence). V lost 3 bases to trimming and J lost 2 bases, with 10 bases between them. CDR3 region: CASSFGLGNYGYTF. DNA of the CDR3: TGTGCCAGCAGTTTTGGATTGGGCAACTATGGCTACACCTTC.

In its sample, this clonotype was seen many times. V is TRBV6-5 and J is TRBJ2-5; 8 nucleotides line up with TRBD1. The junction had 8 bases not matched to a gene; V was cut back by 4 bases and J by 4 bases. The CDR3 totals 15 residues. The germline CDR1 and CDR2 sequences are MNHEY and SVGAGI. The CDR3 sequence is CASSSWTGSGETQYF. The CDR3 bases are TGTGCCAGCAGTTCCTGGACAGGGAGCGGAGAGACCCAGTACTTC.

This clonotype was picked up many times. V and J are TRBV30 and TRBJ1-2; tentative D call: TRBD1 (5 bases). This CDR3 comprises 12 residues. Trimming cost V 5 bases and J 2 bases, with 9 bases left between them. The germline gives CDR1 GTSNPN, CDR2 SVGIG (reference sequence). CDR3 nucleotides: TGTGCCTGGGCCGGGACGAACTATGGCTACACCTTC. Amino acids: CAWAGTNYGYTF. Drawing the rest from reference TRBV30 and TRBJ1-2, the complete variable domain is SQTIHQWPATLVQPVGSPLSLECTVEGTSNPNLYWYRQAAGRGLQLLFYSVGIGQISSEVPQNLSASRPQDRQFILSSKKLLLSDSGFYLCAWAGTNYGYTFGSGTRLTVV.

The CDR3 region has the DNA TGCAGTGCTAGAGTCAGTTCTAACTATGGCTACACCTTC. Translation: CSARVSSNYGYTF. The V gene is TRBV20-1, the J gene TRBJ1-2, with D hard to call. V lost 1 base and J 0 bases, leaving 6 bases between the germline ends. CDR1 is DFQATT, CDR2 SNEGSKA, per germline (reference sequence). The CDR3 is 13 amino acids.

This clonotype has at least ten counts. The rearrangement links TRBV6-5 to TRBJ2-5, with TRBD1 as a possible D gene (5 bases). Between the trimmed V and J ends, which lost 10 bases and 0 bases, there was a span of 15 bases. Germline lookup yields CDR1 MNHEY and CDR2 SVGAGI. This CDR3 region has 14 residues. The CDR3 coding sequence is TGTGCCACCACGCAGGGAAGTAACCAAGAGACCCAGTACTTC. It encodes CATTQGSNQETQYF.

This clonotype showed up many times. This sequence joins TRBV2 and TRBJ1-2, with TRBD1 identical over 9 bases. Germline V gives CDR1 SNHLY, CDR2 FYNNEI. J was trimmed by 7 bases and V by 5 bases; bases with no gene match: 5. This CDR3 comprises 13 residues. CDR3: CASSYRDRVGYTF. Here the CDR3 DNA reads TGTGCCAGCAGTTACCGGGACAGGGTTGGCTACACCTTC.

The rearrangement links TRBV12-3 or TRBV12-4 to TRBJ2-7; unclear D gene. V gave up 2 bases and J gave up 5 bases, with 10 bases separating them. The CDR3 runs 13 residues. CDR3 DNA sequence: TGTGCCAGCAGTTTATTTTCTGGGGACGAGCAGTACTTC. It is translated as CASSLFSGDEQYF.

This clonotype was recorded many times. This chain uses TRBV7-2 with TRBJ2-7; TRBD1 aligns across 7 bases. Unmatched junction bases numbered 8, after V lost 4 bases and J lost 2 bases. The CDR3 has 15 residues. Germline values: CDR1 SGHTA, CDR2 FQGNSA. Written as DNA, the CDR3 is TGTGCCAGCAGCTCCAGACAGGGCGTAACCTACGAGCAGTACTTC. This codes for CASSSRQGVTYEQYF.

In its sample, this clonotype was seen many times. This sequence joins TRBV4-2 and TRBJ1-2, with a possible D match to TRBD1 (5 bases). V lost 6 bases and J 5 bases, leaving 7 bases between the germline ends. The CDR3 is made up of 11 amino acids. Germline CDR1 reads LGHNA; CDR2 reads YNFKEQ. The CDR3 sequence: CASRGGYGYTF. The CDR3 coding sequence is TGTGCCAGCAGGGGGGGTTATGGCTACACCTTC.

The table lists this clonotype with a few counts. CDR3 loop: CASSLFRYYEQYF. CDR3 in DNA: TGTGCCAGCAGCTTATTTCGATATTACGAGCAGTACTTC. The chain combines TRBV6-5 with TRBJ2-7, with D unclear. This CDR3 region has 13 residues. Between the trimmed V and J ends, which lost 6 bases and 4 bases, there was a span of 13 bases. CDR1 is MNHEY and CDR2 is SVGAGI in the germline V gene.

This clonotype has ten or more counts. CDR3 in amino acids: CSAKRALAVYEQYF. In DNA form, the CDR3 reads TGCAGTGCTAAAAGAGCACTAGCGGTCTACGAGCAGTACTTC. The chain joins TRBV20-1 to TRBJ2-7, with TRBD2 identical over 8 bases. The J segment lost 3 bases and the V segment lost 4 bases, leaving 8 bases of the junction unmatched. CDR1 and CDR2 (germline): DFQATT, SNEGSKA (reference sequence). The CDR3 is 14 amino acids.

This clonotype appeared many times. The CDR3 here is CAWSEGWAEAFF. Here the CDR3 DNA reads TGTGCCTGGAGTGAGGGTTGGGCTGAAGCTTTCTTT. The rearrangement joins TRBV30 to TRBJ1-1, with D hard to call. Germline CDR1 reads GTSNPN; CDR2 reads SVGIG (reference sequence). The CDR3 totals 12 residues. Trimming pared 1 base from V and 6 bases from J, leaving 9 bases between.

This clonotype was picked up many times. J is TRBJ1-6 and V is TRBV7-9; TRBD1 might be the D (6 bases). V lost 5 bases and J lost 12, with 17 bases in between. The CDR3 has 14 residues. Looked up from germline, CDR1 is SEHNR and CDR2 is FQNEAQ (reference sequence). The CDR3 loop is CASSREGGLLPLHF. The CDR3 nucleotides are TGTGCCAGCAGCAGAGAGGGGGGTCTTCTACCCCTCCACTTT. Supplemented by reference TRBV7-9 and TRBJ1-6, the full variable domain reads DTGVSQNPRHKITKRGQNVTFRCDPISEHNRLYWYRQTLGQGPEFLTYFQNEAQLEKSRLLSDRFSAERPKGSFSTLEIQRTEQGDSAMYLCASSREGGLLPLHFGNGTRLTVT.

This clonotype has at least ten counts. The chain uses TRBV24-1 and TRBJ2-5, with 8 bases identical to TRBD2. J gave up 6 bases and V 3 bases, and 2 bases lay outside the gene matches. Germline assignment: CDR1 KGHDR and CDR2 SFDVKD. The length of the CDR3 is 13 residues. CDR3 loop: CATSDGTRKTQYF. The CDR3 DNA reads as TGTGCCACCAGTGATGGGACTAGGAAGACCCAGTACTTC.

This clonotype was seen ten or more times. The chain links TRBV24-1 to TRBJ1-2; 7 nucleotides match TRBD1. Trimming at V came to 3 bases and at J to 7 bases, leaving 10 bases not matched to a gene. Looked up from germline, CDR1 is KGHDR and CDR2 is SFDVKD. The CDR3 consists of 15 residues. The CDR3 here is CATSDNTGERGGYTF. The CDR3 region has the DNA TGTGCCACCAGTGATAATACAGGGGAAAGAGGTGGCTACACCTTC.

The chain couples TRBV6-5 to TRBJ2-3; 9 bases line up with TRBD2. From germline, CDR1 is MNHEY and CDR2 SVGAGI. V lost 4 bases to trimming and J lost 3 bases; unmatched junction nucleotides: 8. This CDR3 comprises 16 residues. CDR3 in DNA: TGTGCCAGCAGTTCTCCCGGACTAGCGATGACAGATACGCAGTATTTT. Residues: CASSSPGLAMTDTQYF.

This clonotype was detected ten times or more. This chain joins TRBV7-3 and TRBJ2-2, with D perhaps matching TRBD1 or TRBD2 (7 bases each). Between the trimmed V and J ends, which lost 4 bases and 5 bases, there was a span of 11 bases. The V gene's germline CDR1 is SGHTA and CDR2 FQGTGA. This CDR3 spans 14 amino acids. DNA of the CDR3: TGTGCCAGCAGCTCAGGGGGGGGAACCGGGGAGCTGTTTTTT. Translated: CASSSGGGTGELFF.

This clonotype was observed at least ten times. The chain links TRBV7-3 to TRBJ2-7; 8 nucleotides agree with TRBD1. CDR1 SGHTA and CDR2 FQGTGA come from the germline V gene. The CDR3 has 15 residues. The ends lost 0 bases at V and 5 bases at J; junction bases unmatched: 6. CDR3: CASSLTLAGGHEQYF. DNA of the CDR3: TGTGCCAGCAGCTTAACTCTAGCAGGGGGCCACGAGCAGTACTTC.

This clonotype has just a few counts. The V and J genes are TRBV6-2 or TRBV6-3 and TRBJ2-7, with TRBD2 identical over 8 bases. There are 14 residues in the CDR3. V lost 2 bases, J lost 5 bases, and 5 bases stayed unmatched. The germline V gene has CDR1 MNHEY and CDR2 SVGEGT. The CDR3 DNA reads as TGTGCCAGCAGTTACGGCCTAGCGGGCAACGAGCAGTACTTC. The encoded protein is CASSYGLAGNEQYF.